Sequencing of this T cell receptor beta chain was carried out in a study of shared clonotypes between healthy human individuals. Study results and limitations: Several donors held 4.5% to 5% of naive CD4 clonotypes in common. Estimated richness was generally greater in naive than memory subsets.

Concerning this clone itself: Its target is not known.

The CD4+ fraction was divided into a CD45RA+ naive subset and a CD45RA-negative memory subset. The CDR3 covers 10 residues. The V gene lost 5 bases and the J gene lost 8 bases, with 7 bases spanning the gap. Germline V gene sequence: CDR1 SQVTM, CDR2 ANQGSEA. In the authors' methods: Junction-only immunoSEQ sequences carried no quality scores, so filtering differed. Clones were sequenced by immunoSEQ multiplex PCR, and TCRdb holds only the in-frame ones, with some missing. V and J calls and clone size are those listed in that table; D and trimming were worked out from the DNA. This sample has 150,000 to 200,000 clones; roughly 70% occur once, and the top ten carry under 11%.

The clonotype comes from a man aged 30 to 45 in good health. The chain is built from TRBV29-1 and TRBJ2-1; D remains unclear. The sequencing input was memory CD4+ T cells sorted from blood. Subset given: CD45RA-negative fraction. Written as DNA, the CDR3 is TGCAGCGTTACCTCCCATGAGCAGTTCTTC. Its protein product is CSVTSHEQFF.